The present T cell receptor (beta chain) was sequenced within a study of shared clonotypes between healthy human individuals. With 1 base clipped from V and 1 base from J, the junction kept 9 bases outside the gene matches. This CDR3 has 18 amino acids. CDR1 and CDR2 (germline): SEHNR, FQNEAQ (reference sequence). Produced via immunoSEQ multiplex PCR; TCRdb's table is partial and in-frame only. The table includes roughly 400,000 clones, about 96% detected once. The chain couples TRBV7-9 to TRBJ2-5; 10 nucleotides line up with TRBD1. This receptor was identified in a man aged 30-40 years in good health. Specimen: memory CD8+ T cells sorted from blood. Described subset: CD45RO+ cells pooled with CCR7-negative TemRA cells. The CDR3 bases are TGTGCCAGCAGCTTAGAGGTTACAGGACAGGGGGGCCAAGAGACCCAGTACTTC. Its translation: CASSLEVTGQGGQETQYF.